The entry that follows covers one TCR beta chain sequence. Between the trimmed V and J ends, which lost 5 bases and 2 bases, there was a span of 13 bases. This CDR3 contains 14 residues. Germline lookup yields CDR1 MNHNY and CDR2 SVGAGI (reference sequence). The PCR template was genomic DNA. The TCR beta CDR3 region was amplified using 30 forward and 13 reverse primers. TCRdb fed the multiplex PCR reads into MiXCR, producing one record per CDR3 protein. The sample shows more than 250,000 distinct CDR3 sequences, 40% to 50% of them seen only once. These data are taken from a study of type 1 and type 2 diabetes patients. Study-level information: Participants included type 1 and type 2 diabetes patients plus nondiabetic controls. From PBMCs, CD4+ and CD8+ T cells were isolated by magnetic microbeads. Across the study, 18,976,912 paired-end reads were produced.

This TCR came from a man aged 18 to 35 with type 2 diabetes. This sequence joins TRBV6-6 and TRBJ2-7; perhaps TRBD2 as D (5 bases). The sample taken for sequencing was peripheral blood mononuclear cells (PBMCs). The CDR3 reads CASSLPSLPYEQYF. CDR3 nucleotides: TGTGCCAGCAGTCTCCCTAGCTTACCCTACGAGCAGTACTTC.